These T cell receptor beta chains were read from a single sample in a study of blood T cell repertoires in COVID-19. Produced via immunoSEQ multiplex PCR; TCRdb's table is partial and in-frame only. The sample contains approximately 90,000 clones, about 89% of which appear only once. The sample was peripheral blood. The receptor source for this set is an older woman with acute or convalescent COVID-19. Both conserved end residues are part of each CDR3. The D gene is left open where the match is weak. Clone size is not always given. Where it is, it says once, few, many or a class for expanded clones.

clone size,D gene,CDR3 length,J gene,V gene,CDR3 protein,CDR3 DNA
-,TRBD1,16,TRBJ1-2,TRBV28,CASRSLDRAPRYGYTF,TGTGCCAGCAGGTCTTTGGACAGGGCCCCTCGGTATGGCTACACCTTC
once,-,14,TRBJ2-7,TRBV11-3,CASSATRRAYEQYF,TGTGCCAGCAGCGCAACTAGAAGGGCTTACGAGCAGTACTTC
-,-,15,TRBJ2-1,TRBV24-1,CATSDLRDDPNEQFF,TGTGCCACCAGTGATTTGCGGGATGATCCTAATGAGCAGTTCTTC
-,TRBD2,15,TRBJ2-1,TRBV5-5,CASSLGTTPSNEQFF,TGTGCCAGCAGCTTAGGGACTACCCCGAGCAATGAGCAGTTCTTC
once,-,17,TRBJ2-3,TRBV3-1/TRBV3-2,CASSHRQRVGRTDTQYF,TGTGCCAGCAGCCATCGGCAGCGGGTGGGCCGCACAGATACGCAGTATTTT
-,-,14,TRBJ2-3,TRBV27,CASSLQQGTDTQYF,TGTGCCAGCAGTTTACAACAGGGTACAGATACGCAGTATTTT
-,-,13,TRBJ2-3,TRBV14,CASSQDLRGGRYF,TGTGCCAGCAGCCAAGATTTGCGGGGCGGGCGGTATTTT
once,-,11,TRBJ1-5,TRBV5-4,CASRSNQPQHF,TGTGCCAGCAGGTCAAATCAGCCCCAGCATTTT
-,TRBD1,15,TRBJ1-3,TRBV5-6,CASSLVRGPGNTIYF,TGTGCCAGCAGCTTGGTCAGGGGGCCTGGAAACACCATATATTTT
-,-,12,TRBJ1-1,TRBV19,CASKRWNTEAFF,TGTGCCAGCAAGAGGTGGAACACTGAAGCTTTCTTT
-,-,14,TRBJ1-4,TRBV11-2,CASSLTGSGEKLFF,TGTGCCAGCAGCTTAACGGGGTCGGGTGAAAAACTGTTTTTT
-,-,17,TRBJ2-1,TRBV12-1,CASSFGPLAVIYNEQFF,TGTGCCAGCAGCTTTGGCCCCCTAGCGGTGATTTACAATGAGCAGTTCTTC
-,TRBD1,15,TRBJ1-4,TRBV28,CASSTQGGTNEKLFF,TGTGCCAGCAGTACGCAGGGGGGCACTAATGAAAAACTGTTTTTT
-,-,12,TRBJ1-2,TRBV11-2,CASSLDFRGYTF,TGTGCCAGCAGCTTAGATTTCAGGGGCTACACCTTC
-,TRBD1,17,TRBJ2-7,TRBV9,CASSVDGGRTGVYEQYF,TGTGCCAGCAGCGTAGATGGGGGGAGGACAGGGGTATACGAGCAGTACTTC
once,TRBD1,16,TRBJ2-7,TRBV3-1/TRBV3-2,CASSQDSRQGRYEQYF,TGTGCCAGCAGCCAAGACTCCCGACAGGGCAGGTACGAGCAGTACTTC
-,-,14,TRBJ1-5,TRBV19,CASSLAVSNQPQHF,TGTGCCAGTAGTTTAGCCGTCAGCAATCAGCCCCAGCATTTT
-,-,17,TRBJ1-3,TRBV7-7,CASSPVPRGNPGNTIYF,TGTGCTAGCAGCCCCGTACCCCGGGGGAACCCTGGAAACACCATATATTTT
once,TRBD2,15,TRBJ2-5,TRBV29-1,CSVGLAGGFQETQYF,TGCAGCGTTGGACTAGCGGGAGGGTTCCAAGAGACCCAGTACTTC